This T cell receptor beta chain is drawn from a study of OX40 agonist ivuxolimab in advanced cancers. Study in general: The dose of intravenous ivuxolimab that patients received every 2 weeks ranged from 0.01 to 10 mg/kg. Partial responses, seen in three patients, involved one hepatocellular carcinoma and two cutaneous melanomas. General study findings and limits: Some nonresponders additionally presented with little normalized T-cell clonal expansion.

The assay was immunoSEQ multiplex PCR, and TCRdb's table has in-frame clones only and misses some. The sample lists 29,000 or so clones, 80% to 95% occurring once. Comment on this clone: Its antigen is not known.

The CDR3 runs to 12 residues. Trimming stripped 3 bases from V and 4 bases from J, with 2 bases between. Germline V gives CDR1 SGDLS, CDR2 YYNGEE. The sequence was obtained from an adult with an advanced solid tumor such as melanoma, head and neck, liver or kidney cancer. The chain has TRBV9 and TRBJ1-6; D not certain. The sequencing here drew on CD4+ or CD8+ T cells sorted from blood, taken in a trial of the OX40 agonist ivuxolimab. In DNA form, the CDR3 reads TGTGCCAGCAGCGCTTATAATTCACCCCTCCACTTT. Translation: CASSAYNSPLHF.